These 24 T cell receptor beta chains were all obtained from the same sample, sequenced in a study of blood T cell repertoires in COVID-19. Measured with immunoSEQ multiplex PCR; TCRdb has only the in-frame clones, and not every one. The sample lists over 200,000 clones; 87% were seen once. Material for sequencing was PBMCs or T cells enriched from blood (not recorded which). The receptors come from a young man who had recovered from COVID-19.

The chain joins TRBV5-1 to TRBJ2-7; possibly TRBD1 for D (6 bases). Germline loops: CDR1 SGHRS, CDR2 YFSETQ. The CDR3 sequence is 14 residues long. Between the trimmed V and J ends, which lost 0 bases and 3 bases, there was a span of 10 bases. The CDR3 is CASSLGGGVYEQYF. In nucleotides, the CDR3 is TGCGCCAGCAGCTTGGGTGGGGGCGTCTACGAGCAGTACTTC.

In its sample, this clone was seen a few times. The chain uses TRBV6-5 and TRBJ2-5; TRBD1 is a possible D gene (5 bases). V lost 2 bases and J lost 4, with 14 bases in between. Germline loops: CDR1 MNHEY, CDR2 SVGAGI. CDR3 size: 15 residues. CDR3 in amino acids: CASSYVVGRAETQYF. CDR3 sequence (DNA): TGTGCCAGCAGTTACGTGGTCGGCAGGGCAGAGACCCAGTACTTC.

This rearrangement joins TRBV29-1 to TRBJ2-3, with D perhaps matching TRBD1 (8 bases). V was shortened by 8 bases and J by 4 bases, with 13 bases between the two germline ends. CDR3 length: 12 residues. Germline V gene sequence: CDR1 SQVTM, CDR2 ANQGSEA. The CDR3 nucleotides read TGCAGCTCCACAGGGGGGGCAGATACGCAGTATTTT. This gives the protein CSSTGGADTQYF.

This sequence joins TRBV9 and TRBJ2-1; 7 nucleotides align to TRBD2. The V gene end was trimmed by 4 bases and the J gene end by 1 base; junction bases not matched to a gene: 5. The CDR3 runs 15 residues. From germline, CDR1 is SGDLS and CDR2 YYNGEE. The CDR3 coding sequence is TGTGCCAGCAGCCCCCGCGGGAGTTCCTACAATGAGCAGTTCTTC. Translation: CASSPRGSSYNEQFF.

This clone has just one count. V is TRBV7-8 and J is TRBJ2-5; D is undetermined. CDR1 and CDR2 (germline): SGHVS, FQNEAQ. The CDR3 consists of 14 residues. Trimming removed 1 base from V and 4 bases from J, with 10 bases in between. Here the CDR3 DNA reads TGTGCCAGCAGCTTAGTTACTATCCCAGAGACCCAGTACTTC. It yields the protein CASSLVTIPETQYF.

The chain couples TRBV20-1 to TRBJ2-6; D uncertain. The CDR3 totals 16 residues. V was trimmed by 3 bases and J by 0 bases, leaving 12 bases between them. Germline CDR1 is DFQATT and CDR2 is SNEGSKA (reference sequence). CDR3 amino acids: CSASGQATSGANVLTF. The CDR3 nucleotides are TGCAGTGCTAGTGGGCAGGCCACCTCTGGGGCCAACGTCCTGACTTTC.

V gene TRBV5-5 combines with J gene TRBJ2-5; 9 nucleotides align to TRBD1. In germline, CDR1 is SGHKS, CDR2 YYEKEE (reference sequence). The length of the CDR3 is 16 residues. The V and J ends lost 4 bases and 5 bases, in that order; junction bases with no gene match: 12. For the CDR3, the DNA is TGTGCCAGCAGCCAACAGCCGACAGGGGGGATGGAGACCCAGTACTTC. Amino acids: CASSQQPTGGMETQYF.

This chain uses TRBV30 with TRBJ1-2; D might be TRBD1 (6 bases). The CDR3 has 13 amino acids. Trimming pared 0 bases from V and 8 bases from J, leaving 13 bases between. Per germline, CDR1 GTSNPN and CDR2 SVGIG (reference sequence). The CDR3 loop reads CAWSVTGIPGYTF. The CDR3 DNA follows: TGTGCCTGGAGTGTTACAGGGATCCCGGGCTACACCTTC.

The chain recombines TRBV2 with TRBJ2-5, with 9 bases lining up with TRBD1. The CDR3 extends over 13 amino acids. The V and J ends lost 8 bases and 4 bases, in that order; junction bases with no gene match: 5. CDR1 is SNHLY and CDR2 is FYNNEI in the germline V gene. DNA of the CDR3: TGTGCCAGCCTGGACAGGGGTGGAGAGACCCAGTACTTC. It is translated as CASLDRGGETQYF.

The rearrangement links TRBV7-9 to TRBJ2-7; D may be TRBD2 (7 bases). The CDR3 consists of 16 residues. V lost 4 bases and J lost 3, with 19 bases in between. Germline loops: CDR1 SEHNR, CDR2 FQNEAQ (reference sequence). The CDR3, as DNA: TGTGCCAGCAGCTCCTCTCTGTGGGAGGGGGGCTACGAGCAGTACTTC. It translates to CASSSSLWEGGYEQYF.

The chain joins TRBV21-1 to TRBJ2-1; the DNA was not compared with TRBD1, the D call given in the table. TRBV21-1 is deemed a pseudogene. CDR3 length: 20 amino acids. The CDR3 loop is CASSTEDHERLGTINNEQFF. CDR3 coding DNA: TGTGCCAGCAGCACTGAAGACCATGAGAGGCTGGGGACAATAAACAATGAGCAGTTCTTC.

The V gene is TRBV28, the J gene TRBJ2-7, with unresolved D. V gave up 4 bases and J gave up 6 bases, with 19 bases separating them. This CDR3 contains 15 residues. Germline CDR1 and CDR2: MDHEN and SYDVKM. The CDR3 DNA is TGTGCCAGCAGTTACTTATCCTCCCCCTCCGCCGAGCAGTACTTC. Translation: CASSYLSSPSAEQYF. Full variable domain (rest looked up from reference TRBV28 and TRBJ2-7): DVKVTQSSRYLVKRTGEKVFLECVQDMDHENMFWYRQDPGLGLRLIYFSYDVKMKEKGDIPEGYSVSREKKERFSLILESASTNQTSMYLCASSYLSSPSAEQYFGPGTRLTVT.

This chain uses TRBV30 with TRBJ2-1, with 8 nucleotides matching TRBD2. Germline V gene sequence: CDR1 GTSNPN, CDR2 SVGIG (reference sequence). The CDR3 is made up of 16 amino acids. J gave up 3 bases and V 1 base, and 8 bases lay outside the gene matches. CDR3 sequence (DNA): TGTGCCTGGAGTGGAGCGGGAGCAGGGAGCTACAATGAGCAGTTCTTC. Translated, it gives CAWSGAGAGSYNEQFF.

The rearrangement links TRBV5-6 to TRBJ2-5; D is unresolved. Trimming took off 4 bases at V and 9 bases at J, with 13 bases between the two ends. The CDR3 covers 12 residues. Germline CDR1 and CDR2: SGHDT and YYEEEE. This chain's CDR3 is CASSRRPRAQYF. CDR3 nucleotide sequence: TGTGCCAGCAGCCGCCGACCCCGGGCCCAGTACTTC.

DNA for the CDR3: TGTGCCAGCAGATCTACTAGCGGGTATTTCGAGCAGTACTTC. This gives the protein CASRSTSGYFEQYF. This chain uses TRBV7-8 with TRBJ2-7; the match to TRBD2 covers 9 bases. CDR1 is SGHVS and CDR2 is FQNEAQ in the germline V gene. The trim removed 6 bases at V and 6 bases at J, leaving 9 bases unmatched. The CDR3 is made up of 14 amino acids.

Only a few counts were recorded for this clone. This rearrangement joins TRBV23-1 to TRBJ2-7; 8 bases map to TRBD2. TRBV23-1 is an open reading frame whose function is uncertain. With V trimmed by 1 base and J by 2 bases, 4 bases remained unmatched. The CDR3 has 15 amino acids. CDR3 sequence reads: CASSQYRGGAYEQYF. The CDR3 nucleotides are TGCGCCAGCAGTCAATATCGGGGGGGAGCCTACGAGCAGTACTTC.

The J gene is TRBJ2-7, the V gene TRBV29-1; D possibly corresponds to TRBD1 (6 bases). CDR3 length: 11 amino acids. The V gene lost 6 bases and the J gene lost 6 bases, with 12 bases spanning the gap. Germline loops: CDR1 SQVTM, CDR2 ANQGSEA. The CDR3 nucleotides are TGCAGCGTCAAAAGGACAGCCGAGCAGTACTTC. Translating gives CSVKRTAEQYF.

CDR3 nucleotide sequence: TGCGCCAGCAGCCCAACGGGAGAGACCCAGTACTTC. Its protein is CASSPTGETQYF. The chain has TRBV4-3 and TRBJ2-5; no clear D. This CDR3 spans 12 amino acids. Trimming removed 4 bases from V and 4 bases from J, with 7 bases in between. CDR1 and CDR2 (germline): LGHNA, YSLEER.

V gene TRBV6-5 combines with J gene TRBJ1-4; no clear D. This CDR3 is built from 15 residues. Trimming left V 6 bases short and J 7 bases short, with 18 bases between. Per the germline V gene, CDR1 is MNHEY and CDR2 is SVGAGI. CDR3 in DNA: TGTGCCAGCAGCCTGGAAGGGAGGTACGGTGAAAAACTGTTTTTT. Protein sequence: CASSLEGRYGEKLFF.

This chain uses TRBV5-1 with TRBJ1-4, with 8 bases that match TRBD1. Per the germline V gene, CDR1 is SGHRS and CDR2 is YFSETQ. The CDR3 consists of 15 residues. The V gene end was trimmed by 6 bases and the J gene end by 4 bases; junction bases not matched to a gene: 8. The CDR3 DNA is TGCGCCAGCACGGAGACAGGGGCAAATAATGAAAAACTGTTTTTT. Residues: CASTETGANNEKLFF.

The chain joins TRBV2 to TRBJ2-7, with 7 bases identical to TRBD1. This CDR3 spans 12 amino acids. With V trimmed by 5 bases and J by 6 bases, 4 bases remained unmatched. Germline CDR1 and CDR2: SNHLY and FYNNEI. The CDR3 loop reads CASSSSGGEQYF. DNA of the CDR3: TGTGCCAGCAGTTCCTCAGGGGGCGAGCAGTACTTC.

The chain recombines TRBV7-9 with TRBJ1-2, with D possibly matching TRBD1 (6 bases). CDR3 length: 15 amino acids. Trimming stripped 5 bases from V and 3 bases from J, with 16 bases between. Germline V gives CDR1 SEHNR, CDR2 FQNEAQ (reference sequence). In DNA form, the CDR3 reads TGTGCCAGCAGCCCACCCCGACCAGGGGACTATGGCTACACCTTC. As protein: CASSPPRPGDYGYTF.

V and J are TRBV4-1 and TRBJ2-1, with 10 bases identical to TRBD2. CDR3 size: 17 residues. Germline lookup yields CDR1 MGHRA and CDR2 YSYEKL. The junction had 10 bases not matched to a gene; V was cut back by 5 bases and J by 3 bases. The CDR3 bases are TGCGCCAGCAGCGGGTTTCTAGCGGGGGTGCACTACAATGAGCAGTTCTTC. As protein: CASSGFLAGVHYNEQFF.

The V and J genes are TRBV3-1 (or the pseudogene TRBV3-2) and TRBJ2-1; 7 bases are shared with TRBD2. The germline V gene has CDR1 LGHDT and CDR2 YNNKEL (reference sequence). The CDR3 has 15 amino acids. With V trimmed by 2 bases and J by 5 bases, 6 bases remained unmatched. The DNA for the CDR3 is TGTGCCAGCAGCCAAACCCTAGCGGTCGACAATGAGCAGTTCTTC. Residues: CASSQTLAVDNEQFF.